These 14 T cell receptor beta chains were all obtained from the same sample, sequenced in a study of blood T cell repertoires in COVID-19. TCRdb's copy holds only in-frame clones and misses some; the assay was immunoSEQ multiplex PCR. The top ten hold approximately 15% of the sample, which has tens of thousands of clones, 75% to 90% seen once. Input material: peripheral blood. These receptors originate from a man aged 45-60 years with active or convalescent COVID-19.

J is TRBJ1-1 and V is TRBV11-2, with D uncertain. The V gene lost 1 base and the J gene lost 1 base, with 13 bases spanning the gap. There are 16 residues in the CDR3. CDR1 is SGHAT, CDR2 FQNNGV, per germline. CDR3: CASSLGLGAGNTEAFF. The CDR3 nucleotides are TGTGCCAGCAGCTTAGGCCTGGGCGCGGGGAACACTGAAGCTTTCTTT.

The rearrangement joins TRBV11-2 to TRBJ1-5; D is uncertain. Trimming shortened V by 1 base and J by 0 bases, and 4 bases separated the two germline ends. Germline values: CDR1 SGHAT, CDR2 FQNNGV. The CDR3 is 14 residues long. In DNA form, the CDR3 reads TGTGCCAGCAGCTTAGGCGTTAGCAATCAGCCCCAGCATTTT. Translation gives CASSLGVSNQPQHF.

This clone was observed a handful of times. The CDR3 nucleotides read TGCGCCAGCAGTCAAATTATGACAGGCAGCTATAATTCACCCCTCCACTTT. Residues: CASSQIMTGSYNSPLHF. J is TRBJ1-6 and V is TRBV23-1; TRBD1 is a possible D gene (6 bases). TRBV23-1 belongs to the ORF category, with a function that is uncertain. This CDR3 contains 17 residues. With 2 bases removed from V and 3 bases from J, the gap between germline ends came to 14 bases.

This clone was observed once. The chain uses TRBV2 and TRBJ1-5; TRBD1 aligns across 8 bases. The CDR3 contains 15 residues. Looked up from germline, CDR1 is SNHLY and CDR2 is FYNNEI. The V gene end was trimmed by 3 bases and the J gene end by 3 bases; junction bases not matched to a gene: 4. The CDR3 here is CASSERQGNNQPQHF. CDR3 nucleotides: TGTGCCAGCAGTGAGAGACAGGGGAACAATCAGCCCCAGCATTTT.

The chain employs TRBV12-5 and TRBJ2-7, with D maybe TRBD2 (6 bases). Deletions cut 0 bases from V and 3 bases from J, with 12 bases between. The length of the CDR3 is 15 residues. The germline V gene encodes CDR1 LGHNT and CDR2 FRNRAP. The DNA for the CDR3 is TGTGCTAGTGGTTTGGTACGGAGGGGTAGCTACGAGCAGTACTTC. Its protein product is CASGLVRRGSYEQYF.

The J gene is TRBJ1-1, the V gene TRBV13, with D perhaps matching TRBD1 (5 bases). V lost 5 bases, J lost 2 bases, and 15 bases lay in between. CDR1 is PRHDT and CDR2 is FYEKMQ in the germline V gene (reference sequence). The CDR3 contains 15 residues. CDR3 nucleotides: TGTGCCAGCAGCCCTCGGGGGTCAGAAAACACTGAAGCTTTCTTT. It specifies CASSPRGSENTEAFF. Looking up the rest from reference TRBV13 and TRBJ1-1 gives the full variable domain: AAGVIQSPRHLIKEKRETATLKCYPIPRHDTVYWYQQGPGQDPQFLISFYEKMQSDKGSIPDRFSAQQFSDYHSELNMSSLELGDSALYFCASSPRGSENTEAFFGQGTRLTVV.

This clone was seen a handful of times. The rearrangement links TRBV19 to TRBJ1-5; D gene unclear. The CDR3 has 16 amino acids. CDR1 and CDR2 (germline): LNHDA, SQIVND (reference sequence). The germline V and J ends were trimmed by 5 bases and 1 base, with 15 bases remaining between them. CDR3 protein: CASSDYRTVSNQPQHF. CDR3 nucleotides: TGTGCCAGTAGTGACTACCGGACGGTGAGCAATCAGCCCCAGCATTTT.

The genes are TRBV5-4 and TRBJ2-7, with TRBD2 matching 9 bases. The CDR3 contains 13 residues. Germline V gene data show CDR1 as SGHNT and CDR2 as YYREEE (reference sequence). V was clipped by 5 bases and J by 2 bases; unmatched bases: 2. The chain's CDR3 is CASRERGAYEQYF. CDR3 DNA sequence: TGTGCCAGCAGGGAGCGGGGGGCCTACGAGCAGTACTTC.

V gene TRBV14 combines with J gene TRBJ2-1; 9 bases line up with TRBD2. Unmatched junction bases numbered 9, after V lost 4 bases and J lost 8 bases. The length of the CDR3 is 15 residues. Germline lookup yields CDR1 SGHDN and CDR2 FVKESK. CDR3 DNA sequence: TGTGCCAGCAGCCTACCGGGACTAGCCTCCGATGAGCAGTTCTTC. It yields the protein CASSLPGLASDEQFF.

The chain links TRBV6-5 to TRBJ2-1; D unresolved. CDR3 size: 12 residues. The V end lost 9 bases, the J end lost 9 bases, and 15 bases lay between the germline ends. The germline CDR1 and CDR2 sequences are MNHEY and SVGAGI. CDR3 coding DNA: TGTGCCAGTGACTCGGAATTGATTGAGCAGTTCTTC. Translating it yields CASDSELIEQFF.

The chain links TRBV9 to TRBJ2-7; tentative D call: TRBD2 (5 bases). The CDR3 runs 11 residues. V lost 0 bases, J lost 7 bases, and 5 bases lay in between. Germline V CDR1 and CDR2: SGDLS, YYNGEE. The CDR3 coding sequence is TGTGCCAGCAGCGTAGGAGGGGAGCAGTACTTC. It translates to CASSVGGEQYF.

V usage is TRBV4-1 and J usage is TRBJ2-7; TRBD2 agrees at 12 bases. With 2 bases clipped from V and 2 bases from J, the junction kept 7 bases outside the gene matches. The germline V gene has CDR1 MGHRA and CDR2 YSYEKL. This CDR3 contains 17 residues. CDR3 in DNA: TGCGCCAGCAGCCAACCCCTGACTAGCGGGGGAACCTACGAGCAGTACTTC. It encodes CASSQPLTSGGTYEQYF.

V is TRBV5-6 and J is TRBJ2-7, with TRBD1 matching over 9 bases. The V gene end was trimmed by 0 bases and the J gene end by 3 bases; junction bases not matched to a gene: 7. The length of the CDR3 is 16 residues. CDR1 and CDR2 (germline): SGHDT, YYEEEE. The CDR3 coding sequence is TGTGCCAGCAGCTTGGCCCTGACAGGGGGGAACTACGAGCAGTACTTC. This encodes CASSLALTGGNYEQYF.

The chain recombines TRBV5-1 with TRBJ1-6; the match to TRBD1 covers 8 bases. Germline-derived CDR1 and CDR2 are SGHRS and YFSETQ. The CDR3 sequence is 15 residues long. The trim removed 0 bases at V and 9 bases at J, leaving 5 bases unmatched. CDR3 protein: CASSLAIRGLSPLHF. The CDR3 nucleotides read TGCGCCAGCAGCTTGGCGATCAGGGGGCTTTCACCCCTCCACTTT.